Listed below are T cell receptor beta chains from one sample, sequenced in a study of cytomegalovirus exposure and HLA in healthy donors. TCRdb's copy holds only in-frame clones and misses some; the assay was immunoSEQ multiplex PCR. The sample table sets out around 76,000 clones. The sample was PBMCs. The receptors come from a man aged 40-49 years in good health and CMV-seronegative. CDR3s include the opening cysteine and the closing phenylalanine or tryptophan. The order of the fields is D gene, J gene, V gene, CDR3 DNA, CDR3 protein. The D gene is left open where the match is weak.

-,TRBJ2-3,TRBV10-1,TGCGCCAGCAGTGAGTCGACTGCCGAGGTGTGGAGGCAGTATTTT,CASSESTAEVWRQYF
-,TRBJ1-2,TRBV5-6,TGTGCCAGCAGCTTGCTACGAACTTATGGCTACACCTTC,CASSLLRTYGYTF
-,TRBJ1-2,TRBV4-1,TGCGCCAGCAGCCAAGATGCAGGGGTTAACTATGGCTACACCTTC,CASSQDAGVNYGYTF
-,TRBJ2-3,TRBV10-3,TGTGCCATCAGTGAGTCGGGATCGCGGGCCAGCACAGATACGCAGTATTTT,CAISESGSRASTDTQYF
-,TRBJ1-1,TRBV5-1,TGCGCCAGCAGCTTGGCCTCCAGGGGATTCACTGAAGCTTTCTTT,CASSLASRGFTEAFF
-,TRBJ2-3,TRBV10-3,TGTGCCTCCCTCGGGGCAGATACGCAGTATTTT,CASLGADTQYF
TRBD2,TRBJ2-1,TRBV27,TGTGCCAGCAGTCTGTGGACTAGCGGGTACAATGAGCAGTTCTTC,CASSLWTSGYNEQFF
TRBD2,TRBJ2-5,TRBV15,TGTGCCACCAGCAGATGGCGGGGGGCGGGGGAGACCCAGTACTTC,CATSRWRGAGETQYF
-,TRBJ2-3,TRBV2,TGTGCCAGCAGTTACACAGATACGCAGTATTTT,CASSYTDTQYF
-,TRBJ1-2,TRBV7-7,TGTGCCAGCAGCCTAGTCCCAGGCCCATTTAACTATGGCTACACCTTC,CASSLVPGPFNYGYTF
TRBD1,TRBJ1-2,TRBV13,TGTGCCAGCAGCACTCACCGGGACAGGGGCCATCAGGGCGGTGGCTACACCTTC,CASSTHRDRGHQGGGYTF
TRBD2,TRBJ2-3,TRBV12-5,TGTGCTAGTGGTTTGGTACGAATAGGACTAGCGGGGGGGACTGGCACAGATACGCAGTATTTT,CASGLVRIGLAGGTGTDTQYF
-,TRBJ1-6,TRBV5-6,TGTGCCAGCAGCTTGATCAGCGGTGCACCCCTCCACTTT,CASSLISGAPLHF
-,TRBJ1-5,TRBV30,TGTGCCTGGAACGCGCGGGGGGCCGGACAGCCCCAGCATTTT,CAWNARGAGQPQHF
-,TRBJ1-5,TRBV28,TGTGCCAGCAGCAGAACAGGGAACGGGCAGCCCCAGCATTTT,CASSRTGNGQPQHF
-,TRBJ1-3,TRBV5-1,TGCGCCAGCAGCTTGGGGCAGGGGCCTGGAAACACCATATATTTT,CASSLGQGPGNTIYF
TRBD1,TRBJ1-3,TRBV30,TGTGCCTGGAGCAAGACAGGGTTGAACACCATATATTTT,CAWSKTGLNTIYF
-,TRBJ1-5,TRBV27,TGTGCCAGCAGTTTACCGACAGTATTCCAGCCCCAGCATTTT,CASSLPTVFQPQHF
-,TRBJ2-7,TRBV5-4,TGTGCCAGCAGCTTGGCCGTCGGGATTTGGGGCGAGCAGTACTTC,CASSLAVGIWGEQYF
-,TRBJ2-4,TRBV6-5,TGTGCCAGCAGTTCCCCGGGGGGCGGAACCAAAAACATTCAGTACTTC,CASSSPGGGTKNIQYF
-,TRBJ2-5,TRBV5-4,TGTGCCAGCAGCCCAGAGGGTATGGGAGGACAAGAGACCCAGTACTTC,CASSPEGMGGQETQYF
TRBD2,TRBJ2-7,TRBV7-2,TGTGCCAGCAGTCCAGTGGGAGGGAACAGAGGCGAGCAGTACTTC,CASSPVGGNRGEQYF
TRBD2,TRBJ2-3,TRBV7-2,TGTGCCAGCAGCTTATCGGGAGGGAGCACAGATACGCAGTATTTT,CASSLSGGSTDTQYF
TRBD1,TRBJ1-5,TRBV19,TGTGCCAGTAGTATAACAGGGGGCGTGGGTCAGCCCCAGCATTTT,CASSITGGVGQPQHF
TRBD2,TRBJ2-3,TRBV4-3,TGCGCCAGCAGCCTGCTAGCGGGGGGCCAAGATACGCAGTATTTT,CASSLLAGGQDTQYF
-,TRBJ1-2,TRBV29-1,TGCAGCGTTGAAGGCACCGTGACAGCGGGCTATGGCTACACCTTC,CSVEGTVTAGYGYTF
-,TRBJ2-7,TRBV7-9,TGTGCCAGCAGCTTAGCCGGCAGGATCTCCTACGAGCAGTACTTC,CASSLAGRISYEQYF
TRBD1,TRBJ2-1,TRBV11-2,TGTGCCAGCAGCTTAGTCCCAACAGGGGTGCGTGACAATGAGCAGTTCTTC,CASSLVPTGVRDNEQFF
-,TRBJ1-2,TRBV5-4,TGTGCCAGCAGAAACGACAGGCCAGTCTATGGCTACACCTTC,CASRNDRPVYGYTF
TRBD2,TRBJ2-7,TRBV5-4,TGTGCCAGCAGCAGGGGACTAGCGGGAGTCTTAAACTACGAGCAGTACTTC,CASSRGLAGVLNYEQYF
TRBD1,TRBJ2-3,TRBV11-3,TGTGCCAGCAGCTTAAGTAGGGACAGTCGAACTAGCACAGATACGCAGTATTTT,CASSLSRDSRTSTDTQYF
TRBD1,TRBJ2-2,TRBV30,TGTGCCTGGATGACAGGGTCGAACACCGGGGAGCTGTTTTTT,CAWMTGSNTGELFF
-,TRBJ1-2,TRBV7-9,TGTGCCAGCAGCCACGGGACACCTAATCAGGGCTACACCTTC,CASSHGTPNQGYTF
-,TRBJ2-2,TRBV4-3,TGCGCCAGCAGCCAAGAAGACAGGACATTCACCGGGGAGCTGTTTTTT,CASSQEDRTFTGELFF
TRBD1,TRBJ1-3,TRBV19,TGTGCCAGTTCCTACAGGGGCGCTTCGGGAACTGGAAACACCATATATTTT,CASSYRGASGTGNTIYF
-,TRBJ2-1,TRBV7-6,TGTGCCAGCAGCTTAGTACAGGGTCTTTCGTACAATGAGCAGTTCTTC,CASSLVQGLSYNEQFF
-,TRBJ2-3,TRBV30,TGTGCCTGGAGCGGTCGTTTTTTGGATACGCAGTATTTT,CAWSGRFLDTQYF
-,TRBJ2-7,TRBV7-8,TGTGCCAGCAGCGCGACTAAGACTCTATTTTTCTCCTACGAGCAGTACTTC,CASSATKTLFFSYEQYF
TRBD1,TRBJ2-6,TRBV7-9,TGTGCCAGCAGCTTAGGAACAGGGGATACTGGGGCCAACGTCCTGACTTTC,CASSLGTGDTGANVLTF
-,TRBJ2-2,TRBV5-4,TGTGCCAGCAGCTCCCGGGTCAAGAACACCGGGGAGCTGTTTTTT,CASSSRVKNTGELFF
-,TRBJ1-1,TRBV4-1,TGCGCCAGCAGCCAAGAGGAGGGTCGAGGGGCTTTCTTT,CASSQEEGRGAFF
TRBD2,TRBJ2-1,TRBV7-8,TGTGCCAGCAGCCGTAGAACTAGCGGGGGATACAATGAGCAGTTCTTC,CASSRRTSGGYNEQFF
TRBD2,TRBJ2-7,TRBV28,TGTGCCAGCAGTTCACCCAAGACTAGCGTAATCTACGAGCAGTACTTC,CASSSPKTSVIYEQYF
TRBD2,TRBJ2-3,TRBV10-3,TGTGCCATCAGTGGGGGAGCGGGAGGAACTAGCACAGATACGCAGTATTTT,CAISGGAGGTSTDTQYF
TRBD1,TRBJ2-1,TRBV6-1,TGTGCCAGCAGTGCCGGACAGGGGACCCACAATGAGCAGTTCTTC,CASSAGQGTHNEQFF
-,TRBJ2-7,TRBV10-3,TGTGCCATCAGTGCGAACAGGGACGAGCAGTACTTC,CAISANRDEQYF
TRBD2,TRBJ2-7,TRBV5-4,TGTGCCAGCAGCTTCGGGACTAGCGGTGTGAGCTCCTGCGAGCAGTACTTC,CASSFGTSGVSSCEQYF
-,TRBJ2-5,TRBV7-9,TGTGCCAGCAGCTTGCGACAGGTCCGGGAGACCCAGTACTTC,CASSLRQVRETQYF
-,TRBJ2-5,TRBV7-2,TGTGCCAGCAGCCCGACCGTAAGGGGTGAGACCCAGTACTTC,CASSPTVRGETQYF
TRBD1,TRBJ1-6,TRBV7-8,TGTGCCAGCAGCGTTCAGGGGGTGAGCTCCTATAATTCACCCCTCCACTTT,CASSVQGVSSYNSPLHF
TRBD1,TRBJ2-5,TRBV10-3,TGTGCCATCAGTGAGGAGGGGGCTAGAGTAAAGACCCAGTACTTC,CAISEEGARVKTQYF
-,TRBJ1-4,TRBV28,TGTGCCAGCAGTCCCGACAGGACATTGAATGAAAAACTGTTTTTT,CASSPDRTLNEKLFF
-,TRBJ1-3,TRBV6-6,TGTGCCAGCAGGGAGAGGTCGGACAGCTCTGGAAACACCATATATTTT,CASRERSDSSGNTIYF
TRBD1,TRBJ2-5,TRBV11-2,TGTGCCAGCAGCTTTAGACAGGGGGCGCGGTATGAGACCCAGTACTTC,CASSFRQGARYETQYF
TRBD1,TRBJ2-1,TRBV6-5,TGTGCCAGCAGTCAGAGGGACAGGAGCGACAATGAGCAGTTCTTC,CASSQRDRSDNEQFF
TRBD2,TRBJ2-6,TRBV5-4,TGTGCCAGCAGCGGGCTCGGGGGGGGCCCGCTTTCCTCTGGGGCCAACGTCCTGACTTTC,CASSGLGGGPLSSGANVLTF
-,TRBJ1-1,TRBV15,TGTGCCACCAGCAGAGACCCAGGAAGGAACACTGAAGCTTTCTTT,CATSRDPGRNTEAFF